The entry below describes one T cell receptor beta chain. Its antigen is undetermined. The data were obtained in a study of T cell clones after liver transplantation. Study information: A pre-transplant mixed lymphocyte reaction with TCRbeta sequencing defined graft-donor-reactive clones followed in post-transplant blood. Until 12-24 months post-transplant, subjects got standard immunosuppression and no induction. Overall study results and limits: Circulating graft-donor-reactive CD4 TCRbeta sequences fell significantly post-transplant in 5 of 8 subjects. Graft donor-reactive T cells possibly entered the graft instead of undergoing deletion.

Repertoires were generated with immunoSEQ multiplex PCR, while TCRdb's copy carries only in-frame clones and drops some. This sample has roughly 51,000 clones, with over 55% found just once. The CDR3 is 15 residues long. V was cut by 4 bases and J by 4 bases, with 14 bases left in between. Germline loops: CDR1 SGHRS, CDR2 YFSETQ. The specimen comprised CD4+ T cells from blood, sampled 54 months after liver transplant. The chain links TRBV5-1 to TRBJ1-4, with a tentative D call TRBD1 (6 bases). The receptor was isolated from a human patient who received a liver transplant. The graft donor may account for some of the T cells. The CDR3 DNA reads as TGCGCCAGCAGCCGGGAGACAGGAGATAATGAAAAACTGTTTTTT. Translating it yields CASSRETGDNEKLFF.